The entry below describes one T cell receptor beta chain. Antigen: not known. Germline values: CDR1 SGHRS, CDR2 YFSETQ. Trimming cost V 4 bases and J 0 bases; bases outside gene matches: 7. The CDR3 runs 16 residues. Individual cDNA molecules were tagged with unique molecular identifiers. TCRdb reprocessed the 5' RACE reads via MiXCR and lists one record per CDR3 protein. Of roughly 66,000 distinct CDR3 sequences in the sample, 9.1% were seen once. The data stem from a study of early T cells in non-severe SARS-CoV-2 infection. Turning to the study itself: Unpaired chains resulted from sequencing bulk RNA of unsorted whole blood. Broader study findings: VDJdb-based matching was biased toward anti-spike CD8 responses and missed private and CD4 specificities.

The chain employs TRBV5-1 and TRBJ2-3, with 8 bases that match TRBD1. Sequencing used whole blood. This sequence was found in an adult who was a healthcare worker with PCR-confirmed SARS-CoV-2 infection or an uninfected control (not recorded which). The CDR3 protein is CASSIPGQDSTDTQYF. In DNA, the CDR3 is TGCGCCAGCAGCATACCGGGACAGGATAGCACAGATACGCAGTATTTT.